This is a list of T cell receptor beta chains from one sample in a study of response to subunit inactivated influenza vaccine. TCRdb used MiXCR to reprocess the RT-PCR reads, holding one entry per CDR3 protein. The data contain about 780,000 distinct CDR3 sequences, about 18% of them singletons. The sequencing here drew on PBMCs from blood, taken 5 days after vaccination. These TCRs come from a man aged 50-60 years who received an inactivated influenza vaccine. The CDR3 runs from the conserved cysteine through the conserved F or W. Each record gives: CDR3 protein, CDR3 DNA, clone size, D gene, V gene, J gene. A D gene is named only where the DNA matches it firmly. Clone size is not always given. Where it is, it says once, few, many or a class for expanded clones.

CDR3aa: CSASLGQLGETQYF; CDR3nt: TGCAGTGCTAGTCTGGGACAGTTGGGGGAGACCCAGTACTTC; abundance: many; d_gene: TRBD1; v_gene: TRBV20-1; j_gene: TRBJ2-5
CDR3aa: CASSYGRIISYEQYF; CDR3nt: TGTGCCAGCAGTTACGGCAGGATCATCTCCTACGAGCAGTACTTC; abundance: -; d_gene: -; v_gene: TRBV6-2/TRBV6-3; j_gene: TRBJ2-7
CDR3aa: CASSPRLAGTQYTGELFF; CDR3nt: TGTGCCAGCAGTCCTCGACTAGCGGGAACTCAATACACCGGGGAGCTGTTTTTT; abundance: -; d_gene: TRBD2; v_gene: TRBV27; j_gene: TRBJ2-2
CDR3aa: CSARETSGGEQFF; CDR3nt: TGCAGTGCTAGAGAAACTAGCGGGGGCGAGCAGTTCTTC; abundance: many; d_gene: TRBD2; v_gene: TRBV20-1; j_gene: TRBJ2-1
CDR3aa: CASSSGQGALHF; CDR3nt: TGTGCCAGCAGCTCCGGACAGGGGGCCCTTCACTTC; abundance: -; d_gene: TRBD1; v_gene: TRBV7-2; j_gene: TRBJ2-5
CDR3aa: CASSLTGRRVNEQFF; CDR3nt: TGTGCCAGCAGTTTGACAGGGCGTCGAGTCAATGAGCAGTTCTTC; abundance: few; d_gene: TRBD1; v_gene: TRBV12-3/TRBV12-4; j_gene: TRBJ2-1
CDR3aa: CASRENPRGLVTEAFF; CDR3nt: TGCGCCAGCAGGGAAAATCCAAGGGGGCTAGTTACTGAAGCTTTCTTT; abundance: -; d_gene: TRBD1; v_gene: TRBV5-1; j_gene: TRBJ1-1
CDR3aa: CSVSGTQTDTQYF; CDR3nt: TGCAGCGTCAGCGGGACACAGACAGATACGCAGTATTTT; abundance: -; d_gene: -; v_gene: TRBV29-1; j_gene: TRBJ2-3
CDR3aa: CASKAGNYGYTF; CDR3nt: TGCGCCAGCAAGGCAGGGAACTATGGCTACACCTTC; abundance: -; d_gene: -; v_gene: TRBV5-1; j_gene: TRBJ1-2
CDR3aa: CASSLPPTGETEAFF; CDR3nt: TGCGCCAGCAGCCTCCCACCGACAGGGGAGACTGAAGCTTTCTTT; abundance: once; d_gene: TRBD1; v_gene: TRBV4-1; j_gene: TRBJ1-1
CDR3aa: CASSLWAGDMDTQYF; CDR3nt: TGCGCCAGCAGCTTGTGGGCAGGGGACATGGATACGCAGTATTTT; abundance: -; d_gene: -; v_gene: TRBV5-1; j_gene: TRBJ2-3
CDR3aa: CASSYSRGYSPLHF; CDR3nt: TGTGCCAGCAGTTACTCAAGGGGATATTCACCCCTCCACTTT; abundance: few; d_gene: -; v_gene: TRBV6-5; j_gene: TRBJ1-6
CDR3aa: CAISGAGMETQYF; CDR3nt: TGTGCCATCAGTGGGGCGGGTATGGAGACCCAGTACTTC; abundance: few; d_gene: -; v_gene: TRBV10-3; j_gene: TRBJ2-5
CDR3aa: CSARDSGRKTNEQFF; CDR3nt: TGCAGTGCTAGAGATTCCGGGAGGAAGACCAATGAGCAGTTCTTC; abundance: few; d_gene: TRBD2; v_gene: TRBV20-1; j_gene: TRBJ2-1
CDR3aa: CASSPPAGGNNEQFF; CDR3nt: TGTGCCAGCAGCCCCCCAGCGGGAGGTAACAATGAGCAGTTCTTC; abundance: -; d_gene: TRBD2; v_gene: TRBV28; j_gene: TRBJ2-1
CDR3aa: CATSRSSGVYEQYF; CDR3nt: TGTGCCACCAGCAGATCCTCAGGGGTATACGAGCAGTACTTC; abundance: -; d_gene: -; v_gene: TRBV15; j_gene: TRBJ2-7
CDR3aa: CASSVGTPTNTQYF; CDR3nt: TGCGCCAGCAGCGTTGGGACACCTACGAATACGCAGTATTTT; abundance: -; d_gene: -; v_gene: TRBV5-1; j_gene: TRBJ2-3
CDR3aa: CSARDGVQETQYF; CDR3nt: TGCAGTGCTAGAGATGGGGTCCAAGAGACCCAGTACTTC; abundance: few; d_gene: -; v_gene: TRBV20-1; j_gene: TRBJ2-5